Presented here are 30 T cell receptor beta chains from one specimen sequenced in a study of blood T cell repertoires in COVID-19. Sequencing used immunoSEQ multiplex PCR; TCRdb keeps in-frame clones, though not all of them. The table lists some 270,000 clones, around 85% of them singletons. The sequenced material came from peripheral blood. The receptors stem from a woman between 70 and 85 years old with acute or convalescent COVID-19.

The chain links TRBV13 to TRBJ2-5; weak D call: TRBD2 (6 bases). V shed 7 bases and J shed 4 bases, with 16 bases lying between them. CDR1 and CDR2 from the germline V gene are PRHDT and FYEKMQ (reference sequence). This CDR3 comprises 14 residues. The CDR3 DNA follows: TGTGCCAGCACCAGACTAGAAGGTAGAGAGACCCAGTACTTC. It translates to CASTRLEGRETQYF.

This sequence joins TRBV30 and TRBJ1-2, with D possibly being TRBD1 (5 bases). The V end was cut by 0 bases, the J end by 6 bases, with 14 bases between. Germline values: CDR1 GTSNPN, CDR2 SVGIG (reference sequence). The CDR3 is 14 residues long. CDR3 in amino acids: CAWSVQARNNGYTF. The CDR3 nucleotides read TGTGCCTGGAGTGTACAGGCCCGGAACAATGGCTACACCTTC.

CDR3 nucleotide sequence: TGCGCCAGCAGCTCCAACCGGGACAGGGGCGGGGAAGCTTTCTTT. This encodes CASSSNRDRGGEAFF. This chain uses TRBV5-1 with TRBJ1-1; 10 bases map to TRBD1. The CDR3 covers 15 residues. The V and J ends lost 3 bases and 8 bases, in that order; junction bases with no gene match: 10. Germline-derived CDR1 and CDR2 are SGHRS and YFSETQ.

This sequence joins TRBV4-1 and TRBJ1-4; D not certain. The V and J ends lost 0 bases and 7 bases respectively, with 18 bases between them. CDR1 MGHRA and CDR2 YSYEKL come from the germline V gene. The CDR3 length is 17 residues. The CDR3 DNA follows: TGCGCCAGCAGCCAAGATCACGGAACAGATGTGGGTGAAAAACTGTTTTTT. Its protein is CASSQDHGTDVGEKLFF.

The chain couples TRBV4-1 to TRBJ2-3, with a weak D call TRBD2 (6 bases). The V gene's germline CDR1 is MGHRA and CDR2 YSYEKL. The CDR3 is made up of 16 amino acids. With 4 bases removed from V and 5 bases from J, the gap between germline ends came to 19 bases. Here the CDR3 DNA reads TGCGCCAGCAGCCGGGGGATAACGGGGGTGGGAGATACGCAGTATTTT. It specifies CASSRGITGVGDTQYF.

The chain combines TRBV5-8 with TRBJ1-6; 9 bases are a match to TRBD1. CDR3 length: 15 amino acids. Germline trimming cut 4 bases from V and 3 bases from J; bases unmatched to any gene: 2. Germline loops: CDR1 SGHTS, CDR2 YDEGEE. The CDR3 loop reads CASSPDRGYNSPLHF. The CDR3 nucleotides are TGTGCCAGCAGCCCGGACAGGGGCTATAATTCACCCCTCCACTTT.

The chain has TRBV28 and TRBJ1-2; 12 nucleotides agree with TRBD1. The CDR3 extends over 15 amino acids. Germline CDR1 reads MDHEN; CDR2 reads SYDVKM. V lost 5 bases, J lost 6 bases, and 7 bases stayed unmatched. CDR3 residues: CASSLPGQGANGYTF. CDR3 nucleotides: TGTGCCAGCAGTCTACCGGGACAGGGGGCGAATGGCTACACCTTC.

The rearrangement uses TRBV30 and TRBJ2-7; 8 bases fit TRBD2. V gave up 2 bases and J gave up 3 bases; unmatched junction bases: 9. This CDR3 spans 15 amino acids. Looked up from germline, CDR1 is GTSNPN and CDR2 is SVGIG (reference sequence). The CDR3 DNA reads TGTGCCTGGAGTCCCCCCGGGACTAGGGGCTACGAGCAGTACTTC. It codes for CAWSPPGTRGYEQYF.

V is TRBV4-1 and J is TRBJ2-7; D uncertain. The V gene lost 7 bases and the J gene lost 3 bases, with 16 bases spanning the gap. The CDR3 extends over 14 amino acids. Germline values: CDR1 MGHRA, CDR2 YSYEKL. CDR3 coding DNA: TGCGCCAGCACCTTCGACCTAGGAAGCTACGAGCAGTACTTC. Translation: CASTFDLGSYEQYF.

This clone was observed once. This chain connects TRBV2 to TRBJ2-2; D ambiguous. Germline V gene data show CDR1 as SNHLY and CDR2 as FYNNEI. This CDR3 spans 14 amino acids. V was trimmed by 4 bases and J by 3 bases, leaving 9 bases between them. CDR3 bases: TGTGCCAGCAGTGGGGCCTCCTACACCGGGGAGCTGTTTTTT. Its translation is CASSGASYTGELFF.

The chain is built from TRBV3-1 (or the pseudogene TRBV3-2) and TRBJ2-1, with 10 bases lining up with TRBD2. Germline-derived CDR1 and CDR2 are LGHDT and YNNKEL (reference sequence). V lost 8 bases, J lost 8 bases, and 12 bases stayed unmatched. CDR3 length equals 15 residues. CDR3 nucleotides: TGTGCCAGCGCCAGGGGGAGCGGGGGGGCCTATGAGCAGTTCTTC. It specifies CASARGSGGAYEQFF.

This clone has only a few counts. The rearrangement uses TRBV5-1 and TRBJ1-2; D is unresolved. The V end lost 0 bases, the J end lost 6 bases, and 6 bases lay between the germline ends. The CDR3 has 12 residues. Germline loops: CDR1 SGHRS, CDR2 YFSETQ. The CDR3 sequence: CASSLGGHGYTF. In nucleotides, the CDR3 is TGCGCCAGCAGCTTGGGAGGGCATGGCTACACCTTC.

The chain joins TRBV5-6 to TRBJ1-3; D perhaps matches TRBD1 (6 bases). Trimming cost V 4 bases and J 2 bases, with 10 bases left between them. This CDR3 is built from 14 residues. Germline loops: CDR1 SGHDT, CDR2 YYEEEE. CDR3 sequence: CASSSRQAGNTIYF. The CDR3 nucleotides are TGTGCCAGCAGCAGTCGACAGGCTGGAAACACCATATATTTT.

The rearrangement uses TRBV18 and TRBJ1-1; D perhaps matches TRBD1 (5 bases). The CDR3 is 14 residues long. Trimming left V 2 bases short and J 10 bases short, with 17 bases between. Germline CDR1 reads KGHSH; CDR2 reads LQKENI. Written as DNA, the CDR3 is TGTGCCAGCTCACCAGCCACAGGAGCCCCGGGAGCTTTCTTT. Protein sequence: CASSPATGAPGAFF.

The chain employs TRBV5-5 and TRBJ1-5, with 7 bases aligning to TRBD1. Germline V gene lookup returns CDR1 SGHKS and CDR2 YYEKEE (reference sequence). The J segment lost 2 bases and the V segment lost 3 bases, leaving 5 bases of the junction unmatched. The CDR3 spans 15 residues. The chain's CDR3 is CASSWVGQGNQPQHF. CDR3 coding DNA: TGTGCCAGCAGCTGGGTCGGACAGGGCAATCAGCCCCAGCATTTT.

The chain is built from TRBV2 and TRBJ1-4, with TRBD1 identical over 9 bases. The CDR3 extends over 17 amino acids. The trim removed 8 bases at V and 1 base at J, leaving 11 bases unmatched. Germline values: CDR1 SNHLY, CDR2 FYNNEI. CDR3 nucleotide sequence: TGTGCCAGCTCGGGACAGGGTCTTTGGGGAACTAATGAAAAACTGTTTTTT. Amino acid sequence: CASSGQGLWGTNEKLFF.

In the case of this clone: This CDR3 is also generated by other DNA sequences in the sample. V is TRBV2 and J is TRBJ1-2; weak D call: TRBD1 (6 bases). Between the trimmed V and J ends, which lost 0 bases and 4 bases, there was a span of 15 bases. Germline values: CDR1 SNHLY, CDR2 FYNNEI. This CDR3 spans 16 amino acids. CDR3 nucleotides: TGTGCCAGCAGTGAAGCGCTTCTAGGCAGGGGCTATGGCTACACCTTC. It is translated as CASSEALLGRGYGYTF.

The rearrangement uses TRBV5-4 and TRBJ2-1; the match to TRBD1 covers 8 bases. CDR1 and CDR2 (germline): SGHNT, YYREEE (reference sequence). V was clipped by 7 bases and J by 2 bases; unmatched bases: 5. The CDR3 consists of 14 residues. The CDR3 bases are TGTGCCAGCTCCCGGACAGGGCCCTACAATGAGCAGTTCTTC. Translating it yields CASSRTGPYNEQFF. The entire variable domain, with the rest obtained from reference TRBV5-4 and TRBJ2-1, is as follows: ETGVTQSPTHLIKTRGQQVTLRCSSQSGHNTVSWYQQALGQGPQFIFQYYREEENGRGNFPPRFSGLQFPNYSSELNVNALELDDSALYLCASSRTGPYNEQFFGPGTRLTVL.

A few counts support this clone. The chain couples TRBV2 to TRBJ1-3, with D perhaps matching TRBD1 (5 bases). CDR1 and CDR2 from the germline V gene are SNHLY and FYNNEI. With 6 bases removed from V and 3 bases from J, the gap between germline ends came to 12 bases. CDR3 length: 14 amino acids. The CDR3 DNA sequence: TGTGCCAGCAGGGCGGGGACTTTTGGAAACACCATATATTTT. This encodes CASRAGTFGNTIYF.

The chain recombines TRBV7-9 with TRBJ2-3; maybe TRBD1 (6 bases). V was trimmed by 6 bases and J by 6 bases, leaving 10 bases between them. The CDR3 runs to 12 residues. Germline CDR1 is SEHNR and CDR2 is FQNEAQ (reference sequence). The CDR3 sequence: CASSSQGDTQYF. DNA for the CDR3: TGTGCCAGCAGTTCGCAGGGGGATACGCAGTATTTT.

The genes are TRBV6-1 and TRBJ1-4; no clear D gene. The V gene lost 7 bases and the J gene lost 10 bases, with 16 bases spanning the gap. Looked up from germline, CDR1 is MNHNS and CDR2 is SASEGT. CDR3 length equals 13 residues. The CDR3 spells CASTRGEGGKLFF. CDR3 in DNA: TGTGCCAGCACTCGCGGGGAAGGAGGAAAACTGTTTTTT.

The chain couples TRBV10-3 to TRBJ1-2, with 7 positions matching TRBD1. The V segment lost 8 bases and the J segment 8 bases; nucleotides outside the gene matches: 11. Per germline, CDR1 ENHRY and CDR2 SYGVKD. The CDR3 is made up of 13 amino acids. The CDR3 nucleotides are TGTGCCATCTTCCGAGACAGGGCAGGAGGCTACACCTTC. Translated, it gives CAIFRDRAGGYTF.

The chain carries TRBV12-3 or TRBV12-4 and TRBJ2-3, with D possibly being TRBD2 (5 bases). There are 12 residues in the CDR3. V lost 6 bases and J 2 bases, leaving 6 bases between the germline ends. The CDR3 sequence: CASRRDTDTQYF. The DNA for the CDR3 is TGTGCCAGCAGGAGGGACACAGATACGCAGTATTTT.

The V gene is TRBV20-1, the J gene TRBJ2-7; D ambiguous. Germline V CDR1 and CDR2: DFQATT, SNEGSKA (reference sequence). Trimming stripped 6 bases from V and 4 bases from J, with 10 bases between. CDR3 length equals 11 residues. CDR3 nucleotide sequence: TGCAGTGCGCCATCCACTTACGAGCAGTACTTC. It yields the protein CSAPSTYEQYF.

The chain combines TRBV5-1 with TRBJ1-2; 7 nucleotides agree with TRBD1. The junction had 6 bases not matched to a gene; V was cut back by 0 bases and J by 1 base. Germline V gene sequence: CDR1 SGHRS, CDR2 YFSETQ. This CDR3 contains 16 residues. CDR3 amino acids: CASSLATGAINYGYTF. CDR3 nucleotide sequence: TGCGCCAGCAGCTTGGCCACAGGGGCCATTAACTATGGCTACACCTTC. The entire variable domain, with the rest obtained from reference TRBV5-1 and TRBJ1-2, is as follows: KAGVTQTPRYLIKTRGQQVTLSCSPISGHRSVSWYQQTPGQGLQFLFEYFSETQRNKGNFPGRFSGRQFSNSRSEMNVSTLELGDSALYLCASSLATGAINYGYTFGSGTRLTVV.

This chain joins TRBV15 and TRBJ2-3; tentative D call: TRBD1 (5 bases). The CDR3 sequence is 15 residues long. Deletions cut 1 base from V and 1 base from J, with 9 bases between. CDR1 LNHNV and CDR2 YYDKDF come from the germline V gene (reference sequence). The DNA for the CDR3 is TGTGCCACCAGCAGAGGGGGCGCTGGCACAGATACGCAGTATTTT. It translates to CATSRGGAGTDTQYF.

The rearrangement links TRBV11-2 to TRBJ1-1; D is perhaps TRBD1 (6 bases). Germline CDR1 is SGHAT and CDR2 is FQNNGV. The CDR3 length is 15 residues. Trimming stripped 6 bases from V and 1 base from J, with 15 bases between. In DNA form, the CDR3 reads TGTGCCAGCAGGCGGACAGCCTACTCGAACACTGAAGCTTTCTTT. It encodes CASRRTAYSNTEAFF.

The chain recombines TRBV4-1 with TRBJ2-4; 11 bases are shared with TRBD1. This CDR3 has 15 residues. CDR1 and CDR2 (germline): MGHRA, YSYEKL. With V trimmed by 4 bases and J by 7 bases, 6 bases remained unmatched. The DNA of the CDR3 is TGCGCCAGCAGCCCATACGGACAGGGGGCGAACATTCAGTACTTC. This codes for CASSPYGQGANIQYF.

This chain connects TRBV2 to TRBJ1-4; D might be TRBD1 (5 bases). Germline V CDR1 and CDR2: SNHLY, FYNNEI. The CDR3 totals 14 residues. The germline V and J ends were trimmed by 8 bases and 8 bases, with 18 bases remaining between them. This chain's CDR3 is CASGEGQGREKLFF. The DNA of the CDR3 is TGTGCCAGCGGGGAGGGCCAGGGCCGAGAAAAACTGTTTTTT.

The V and J genes are TRBV20-1 and TRBJ1-5; possible D gene TRBD1, 6 bases. The V end lost 3 bases, the J end lost 6 bases, and 21 bases lay between the germline ends. CDR1 and CDR2 from the germline V gene are DFQATT and SNEGSKA (reference sequence). The CDR3 is made up of 16 amino acids. Here the CDR3 DNA reads TGCAGTGCTAGTTGGGTGGGGGCTAAGAAAGGTCAGCCCCAGCATTTT. Its protein is CSASWVGAKKGQPQHF.